Listed here is a single T cell receptor beta chain. This clone was seen only once. The target of this receptor is not known. No qualities accompany the bases; no much larger clone lies one base away. The sample is drawn from a study of blood T cell repertoires in COVID-19 (TCRdb year 2020). Background on the whole study: The collaborator samples originated in the United States, Italy and Spain and spanned the acute and convalescent phases of COVID-19. Where available, HLA class I and class II types were taken from metadata supplied by the sample provider and were not determined by assay-based typing. The repertoires were released in a freely available public database meant as a resource for research on the immune response to SARS-CoV-2. The sample metadata nearly always contained a de-identified subject ID, COVID-19 status, age in years and sex. The dataset comprised deeply sampled blood TCRbeta repertoires from subjects exposed to, actively infected with, or recovered from COVID-19. Samples were obtained from the ongoing ImmuneRACE study (first 160 participants) and from about 1,300 subjects provided by 6 global collaborators. The material from the prospective study consisted of cDNA or gDNA derived from T cells, B-cell-depleted T cells, or PBMCs. The full study reports these points: The amount of clinical and demographic metadata varied by source and participant and was provided uncurated.

The CDR3 goes from the cysteine to the phenylalanine over 14 residues. Only the CDR3 portion is preserved as DNA: 42 bases, with reading frame beginning at the first base. CDR1 is given as SEHNR and CDR2 as FQNEAQ, both from the germline V gene (reference sequence). V was cut back by 1 base and J by 4 bases, leaving a gap of 7 bases between them. The immunoSEQ Assay, a bias-controlled multiplex PCR, was used to amplify TCRbeta CDR3 regions from genomic DNA. The study's processing was this. The number of nucleated cells in each sample was estimated by amplification of reference gene primers within the assay. To quantify the absolute abundance of each unique TCRbeta CDR3 rearrangement, sequence reads were collapsed and filtered. For each sample, productive Simpson clonality was calculated as the square root of Simpson's diversity index across productive rearrangements. Drawn from immuneACCESS, this table holds only the in-frame rearrangements with V and J called that TCRdb kept. Clones are partly lost; checked studies trace under half to an unresolved V gene and leave the rest unexplained. The V and J calls and clone size were taken over from that table, and D and trimming were inferred from the DNA. The sample records under 200,000 clones, about 88% of which are singletons. The ten largest account for about 6.3% of the sample.

Each collaborating institution followed its own protocols to collect whole blood in K2EDTA tubes. Collaborator samples were shipped for TCRbeta analysis as frozen whole blood, isolated PBMCs, or DNA extracted from either sample type. The sequencing input was peripheral blood. The source is a man between 35 and 55 years old with active or convalescent COVID-19. This chain joins TRBV7-9 to TRBJ2-2, with the D gene not confidently named. The nucleotide sequence is TGTGCCAGCAGCTTAGTCGCGTCCACCGGGGAGCTGTTTTTT. Translated, it reads CASSLVASTGELFF.